This T cell receptor (beta chain) was obtained from a study of blood T cells in healthy people across ages. There are a few counts of this clonotype. In germline, CDR1 is LNHDA, CDR2 SQIVND (reference sequence). V was clipped by 2 bases and J by 2 bases; unmatched bases: 3. The CDR3 runs 15 residues. PBMCs, at least 7 million per sample, were isolated. Combining a sample-barcoded 5' primer with a J-beta primer mix, a second PCR ran for 7 to 11 cycles. TCRdb itself ran the 5' RACE reads through MiXCR, one entry per CDR3 protein. The sample contains over 550,000 distinct CDR3 sequences, about 30% of which appear only once.

Sequenced sample: blood. The TCR originated in a woman of 80 years or more in good health. V gene TRBV19 combines with J gene TRBJ2-1; 7 bases fit TRBD1. CDR3 sequence reads: CASSITGTAYNEQFF. CDR3 bases: TGTGCCAGTAGTATAACCGGGACAGCCTACAATGAGCAGTTCTTC.